The rows below give T cell receptor beta chains drawn from one sample of a study of OX40 agonist ivuxolimab in advanced cancers. Using immunoSEQ multiplex PCR, the repertoire was profiled, and TCRdb retains in-frame clones only, with some absent. The sample includes 75,000 to 95,000 clones, roughly 90% of them seen just once. The sequenced sample was CD4+ or CD8+ T cells sorted from blood, obtained in a trial of the OX40 agonist ivuxolimab. The receptors stem from an adult with an advanced solid tumor such as melanoma, head and neck, liver or kidney cancer. Both conserved end residues are part of each CDR3. A D gene is named only where the DNA matches it firmly. Not all rows give a size; the values are once, few, many and, for expanded clones, a class.

d_gene: TRBD2
v_gene: TRBV11-2
abundance: -
j_gene: TRBJ2-1
CDR3aa: CASSLDASGFYPPGEQFF
CDR3nt: TGTGCCAGCAGCTTAGACGCTAGCGGGTTCTATCCTCCGGGTGAGCAGTTCTTC

d_gene: -
v_gene: TRBV5-1
abundance: once
j_gene: TRBJ2-5
CDR3aa: CASSLAGGQFVETQYF
CDR3nt: TGCGCCAGCAGCTTGGCCGGCGGGCAGTTTGTTGAGACCCAGTACTTC

d_gene: TRBD1
v_gene: TRBV5-6
abundance: -
j_gene: TRBJ2-3
CDR3aa: CASSLRRGRLTDTQYF
CDR3nt: TGTGCCAGCAGCTTGCGCAGGGGGCGTTTAACAGATACGCAGTATTTT

d_gene: -
v_gene: TRBV27
abundance: -
j_gene: TRBJ1-2
CDR3aa: CASRRRADYGYTF
CDR3nt: TGTGCCAGCAGGCGGCGGGCGGATTATGGCTACACCTTC

d_gene: TRBD1
v_gene: TRBV11-2
abundance: -
j_gene: TRBJ2-3
CDR3aa: CASSFDTGGDTQYF
CDR3nt: TGTGCCAGCAGCTTTGATACAGGGGGGGATACGCAGTATTTT

d_gene: -
v_gene: TRBV7-2
abundance: -
j_gene: TRBJ1-4
CDR3aa: CASSVTGAGEKLFF
CDR3nt: TGTGCCAGCAGCGTGACCGGGGCGGGGGAAAAACTGTTTTTT

d_gene: -
v_gene: TRBV7-3
abundance: -
j_gene: TRBJ2-5
CDR3aa: CASSLMGRFGETQYF
CDR3nt: TGTGCCAGCAGCTTAATGGGGAGGTTCGGGGAGACCCAGTACTTC

d_gene: -
v_gene: TRBV27
abundance: -
j_gene: TRBJ2-7
CDR3aa: CASSLSREQGSEQYF
CDR3nt: TGTGCCAGCAGTTTATCCCGGGAGCAGGGCTCCGAGCAGTACTTC

d_gene: -
v_gene: TRBV19
abundance: -
j_gene: TRBJ1-3
CDR3aa: CASSYSGNTIYF
CDR3nt: TGTGCCAGCTCTTACTCTGGAAACACCATATATTTT

d_gene: TRBD2
v_gene: TRBV10-3
abundance: once
j_gene: TRBJ2-1
CDR3aa: CAISGGRTSGRIAYNEQFF
CDR3nt: TGTGCCATCAGTGGAGGAAGGACTAGCGGGAGGATCGCCTACAATGAGCAGTTCTTC

d_gene: TRBD1
v_gene: TRBV6-1
abundance: -
j_gene: TRBJ2-3
CDR3aa: CASTPDRSTDTQYF
CDR3nt: TGTGCCAGCACCCCGGACAGGAGCACAGATACGCAGTATTTT